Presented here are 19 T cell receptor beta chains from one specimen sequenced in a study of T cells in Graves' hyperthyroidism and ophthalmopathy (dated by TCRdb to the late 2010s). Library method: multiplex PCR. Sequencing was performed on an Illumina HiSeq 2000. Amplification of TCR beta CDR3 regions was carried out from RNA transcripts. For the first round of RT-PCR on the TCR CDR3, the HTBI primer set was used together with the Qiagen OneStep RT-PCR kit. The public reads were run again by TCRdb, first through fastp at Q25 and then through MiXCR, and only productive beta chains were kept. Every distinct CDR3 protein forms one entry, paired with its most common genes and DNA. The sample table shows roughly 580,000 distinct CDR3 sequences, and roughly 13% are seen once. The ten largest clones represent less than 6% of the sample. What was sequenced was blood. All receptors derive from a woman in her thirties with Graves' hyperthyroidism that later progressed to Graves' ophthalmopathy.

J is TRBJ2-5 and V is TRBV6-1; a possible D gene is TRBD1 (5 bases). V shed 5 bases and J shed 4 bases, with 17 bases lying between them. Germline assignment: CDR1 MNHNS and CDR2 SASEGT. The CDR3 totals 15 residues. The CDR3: CASSSSPAGSETQYF. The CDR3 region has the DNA TGTGCCAGCAGTTCAAGCCCTGCAGGGTCAGAGACCCAGTACTTC.

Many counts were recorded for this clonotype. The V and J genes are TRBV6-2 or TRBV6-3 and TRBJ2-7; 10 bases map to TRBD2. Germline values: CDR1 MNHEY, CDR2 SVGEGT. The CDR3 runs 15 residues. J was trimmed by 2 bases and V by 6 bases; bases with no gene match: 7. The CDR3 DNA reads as TGTGCCAGCAGGGAAGGCCTAGCGGGAGCCTACGAGCAGTACTTC. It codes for CASREGLAGAYEQYF.

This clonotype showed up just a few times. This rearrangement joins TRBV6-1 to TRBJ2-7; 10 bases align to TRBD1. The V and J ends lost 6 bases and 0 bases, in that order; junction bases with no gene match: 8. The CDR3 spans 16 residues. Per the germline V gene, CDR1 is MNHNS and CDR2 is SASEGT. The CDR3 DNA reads TGTGCCAGCAGAAGCCCGGGACAGGGGAGCTCCTACGAGCAGTACTTC. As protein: CASRSPGQGSSYEQYF.

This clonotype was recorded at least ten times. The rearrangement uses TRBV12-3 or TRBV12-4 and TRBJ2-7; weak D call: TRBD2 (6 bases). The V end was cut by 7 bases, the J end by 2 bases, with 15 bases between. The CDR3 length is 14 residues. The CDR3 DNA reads TGTGCCAGCACCCGGCGGGACTTTCCCTACGAGCAGTACTTC. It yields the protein CASTRRDFPYEQYF.

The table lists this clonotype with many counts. The CDR3 bases are TGTGCCACCCTGACTAGCGGTTCCTACAATGAGCAGTTCTTC. It specifies CATLTSGSYNEQFF. The chain has TRBV12-3 or TRBV12-4 and TRBJ2-1, with 9 bases lining up with TRBD2. V lost 10 bases to trimming and J lost 1 base; unmatched junction nucleotides: 5. The CDR3 consists of 14 residues.

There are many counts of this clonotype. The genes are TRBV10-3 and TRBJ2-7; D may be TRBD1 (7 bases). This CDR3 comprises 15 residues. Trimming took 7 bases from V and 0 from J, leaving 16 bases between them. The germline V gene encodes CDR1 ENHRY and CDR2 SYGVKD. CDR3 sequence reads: CAINSWGDSSYEQYF. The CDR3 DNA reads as TGTGCCATCAATAGCTGGGGGGACAGCTCCTACGAGCAGTACTTC.

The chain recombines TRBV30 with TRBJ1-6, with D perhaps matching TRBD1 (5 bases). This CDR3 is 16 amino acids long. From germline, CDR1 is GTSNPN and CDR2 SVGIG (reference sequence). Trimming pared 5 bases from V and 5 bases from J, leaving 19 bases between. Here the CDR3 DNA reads TGTGCCTGGGAAGTTGCGGGACTGATAAATAATTCACCCCTCCACTTT. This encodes CAWEVAGLINNSPLHF.

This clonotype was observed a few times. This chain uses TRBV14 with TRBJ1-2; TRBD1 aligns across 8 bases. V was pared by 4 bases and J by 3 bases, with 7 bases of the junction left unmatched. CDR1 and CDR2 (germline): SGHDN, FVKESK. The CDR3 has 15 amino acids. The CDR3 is CASSPRDRRDYGYTF. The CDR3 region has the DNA TGTGCCAGCAGCCCCCGGGACAGGCGAGACTATGGCTACACCTTC.

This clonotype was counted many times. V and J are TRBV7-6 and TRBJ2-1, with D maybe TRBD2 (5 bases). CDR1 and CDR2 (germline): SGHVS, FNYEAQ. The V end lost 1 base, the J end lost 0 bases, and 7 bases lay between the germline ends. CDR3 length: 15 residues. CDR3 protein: CASSLDEGSYNEQFF. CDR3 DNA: TGTGCCAGCAGCTTAGACGAGGGCTCCTACAATGAGCAGTTCTTC.

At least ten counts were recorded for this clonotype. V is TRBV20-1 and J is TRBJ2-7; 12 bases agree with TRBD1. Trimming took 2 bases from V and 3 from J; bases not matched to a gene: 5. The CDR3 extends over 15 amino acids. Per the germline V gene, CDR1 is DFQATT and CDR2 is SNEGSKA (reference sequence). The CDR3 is CSARRDRGRNYEQYF. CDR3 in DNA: TGCAGTGCTAGAAGGGACAGGGGGCGCAACTACGAGCAGTACTTC.

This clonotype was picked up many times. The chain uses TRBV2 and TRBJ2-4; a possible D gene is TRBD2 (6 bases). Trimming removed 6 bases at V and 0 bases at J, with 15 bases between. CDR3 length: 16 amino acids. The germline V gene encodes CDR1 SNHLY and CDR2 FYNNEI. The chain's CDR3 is CASRPTTSLAKNIQYF. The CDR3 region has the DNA TGTGCCAGCAGGCCCACGACTAGTCTAGCCAAAAACATTCAGTACTTC.

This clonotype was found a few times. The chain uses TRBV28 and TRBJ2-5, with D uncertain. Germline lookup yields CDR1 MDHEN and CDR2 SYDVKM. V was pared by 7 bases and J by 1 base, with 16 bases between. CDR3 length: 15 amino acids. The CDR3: CASTRTGGIQETQYF. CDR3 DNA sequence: TGTGCCAGCACTCGAACTGGCGGAATCCAAGAGACCCAGTACTTC.

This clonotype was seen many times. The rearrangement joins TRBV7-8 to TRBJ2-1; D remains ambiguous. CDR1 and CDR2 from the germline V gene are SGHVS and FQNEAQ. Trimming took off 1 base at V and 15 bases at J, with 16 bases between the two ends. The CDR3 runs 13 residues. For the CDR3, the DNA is TGTGCCAGCAGCTTAGGACCCAATAAGGCGTGGTTCTTC. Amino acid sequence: CASSLGPNKAWFF.

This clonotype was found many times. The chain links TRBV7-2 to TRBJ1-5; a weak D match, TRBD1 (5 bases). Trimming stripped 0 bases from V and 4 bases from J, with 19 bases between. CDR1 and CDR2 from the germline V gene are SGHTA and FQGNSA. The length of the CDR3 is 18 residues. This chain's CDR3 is CASSLATSPGTTNQPQHF. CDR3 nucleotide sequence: TGTGCCAGCAGCTTAGCAACATCCCCGGGGACTACTAATCAGCCCCAGCATTTT.

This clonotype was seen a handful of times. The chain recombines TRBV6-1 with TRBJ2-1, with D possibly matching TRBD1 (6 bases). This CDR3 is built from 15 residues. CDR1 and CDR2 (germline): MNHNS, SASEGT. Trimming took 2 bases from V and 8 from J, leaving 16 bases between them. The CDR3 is CASSETPTRGHEQFF. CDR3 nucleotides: TGTGCCAGCAGTGAAACCCCAACCAGGGGCCATGAGCAGTTCTTC.

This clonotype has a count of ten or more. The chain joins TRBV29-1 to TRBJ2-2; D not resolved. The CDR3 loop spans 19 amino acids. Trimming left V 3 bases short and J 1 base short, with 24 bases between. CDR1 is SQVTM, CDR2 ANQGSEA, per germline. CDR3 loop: CSVELSPRTGSMNTGELFF. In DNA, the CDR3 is TGCAGCGTTGAGTTGAGTCCTCGGACGGGCTCGATGAACACCGGGGAGCTGTTTTTT.

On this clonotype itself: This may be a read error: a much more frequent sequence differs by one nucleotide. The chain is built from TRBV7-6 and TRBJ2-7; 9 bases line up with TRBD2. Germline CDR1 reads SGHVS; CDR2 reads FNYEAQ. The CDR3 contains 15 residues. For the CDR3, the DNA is TGTCCCAGCAGCACACTGACCTTGACTAGCGGAGAGCAGTACTTC. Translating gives CPSSTLTLTSGEQYF.

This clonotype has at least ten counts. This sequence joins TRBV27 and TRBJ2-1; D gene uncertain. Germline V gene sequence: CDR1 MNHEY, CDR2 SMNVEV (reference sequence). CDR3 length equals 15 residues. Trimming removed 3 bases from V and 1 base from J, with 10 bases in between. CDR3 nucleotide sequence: TGTGCCAGCAGTTTTTACGTAGGGTCCTACAATGAGCAGTTCTTC. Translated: CASSFYVGSYNEQFF.

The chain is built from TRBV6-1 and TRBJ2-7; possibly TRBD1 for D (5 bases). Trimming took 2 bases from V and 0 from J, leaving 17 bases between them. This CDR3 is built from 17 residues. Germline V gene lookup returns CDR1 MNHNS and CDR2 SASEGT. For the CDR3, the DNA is TGTGCCAGCAGTGAATCGGTCTTGGGAAGGGGCTCCTACGAGCAGTACTTC. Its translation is CASSESVLGRGSYEQYF.